This TCR beta chain was captured by sequencing in a study of blood T cell repertoires in COVID-19 (dated by TCRdb to 2020 to 2021). At the level of the whole study: Samples covering the acute and convalescent phases of COVID-19 were provided by collaborators in the United States, Italy and Spain. The material from the prospective study consisted of cDNA or gDNA derived from T cells, B-cell-depleted T cells, or PBMCs. Deeply sampled blood TCRbeta repertoires from subjects exposed to, actively infected with, or recovered from COVID-19 were included in the dataset. The repertoires were released in a freely available public database intended as a resource for research on the immune response to SARS-CoV-2. The samples were drawn from two sources: the first 160 participants of the ongoing ImmuneRACE study, and fewer than 1,500 subjects contributed by 6 global collaborators. Sample metadata almost always included a de-identified subject ID, COVID-19 status, age in years and sex. Where available, HLA class I and class II types were obtained from metadata supplied by the sample provider rather than from assay-based typing. The paper as a whole reports these results and caveats: How much clinical and demographic metadata was included differed by source and by participant, and the metadata was provided uncurated.

In regard to this clone: The specificity of this receptor is unknown. No much larger clonotype is one base removed from it; base qualities were not supplied.

Counted from cysteine to phenylalanine, this CDR3 has 13 amino acids. The kept DNA is CDR3 alone, 39 bases in frame from the first base. V and J lose 5 bases and 4 bases, and a span of 12 bases separates them. Via the germline V gene, CDR1 is SGHTA and CDR2 FQGTGA. TCRbeta CDR3 regions were amplified from genomic DNA using the immunoSEQ Assay, a bias-controlled multiplex PCR. The paper's processing steps were these. Nucleated cell counts per sample were estimated from amplification of reference gene primers within the assay. Sequence reads were collapsed and filtered to measure the absolute abundance of every unique TCRbeta CDR3 rearrangement. For each sample, productive Simpson clonality was calculated as the square root of Simpson's diversity index across productive rearrangements. Entries here come from immuneACCESS through TCRdb and include only in-frame sequences with V and J called. Some clones fail to appear in such tables; in the studies checked, an unresolved V gene covers under half of the shortfall, and the cause of the remainder is unknown. The V and J calls and clone size were taken over from that table, and D and trimming were inferred from the DNA. A total of roughly 700,000 clones appear in this sample, 85% to 90% of them only once. The ten largest account for roughly 0.25% of the sample.

The collaborating institutions used their own protocols to collect whole blood in K2EDTA tubes. For TCRbeta analysis, collaborators shipped samples as frozen whole blood, isolated PBMCs, or DNA extracted from either of those sample types. Sequenced input: peripheral blood. This TCR was recovered from a woman aged 18 to 35 with acute or convalescent COVID-19. The chain is assembled from TRBV7-3 and TRBJ2-7, with the D gene not clear enough to name. The sequence in DNA is TGTGCCAGCAGCCAGTACCCCAAGTACGAGCAGTACTTC. This yields the protein CASSQYPKYEQYF. Reference TRBV7-3 and TRBJ2-7 genes cover what lies past the CDR3, so the full variable domain is GAGVSQTPSNKVTEKGKYVELRCDPISGHTALYWYRQSLGQGPEFLIYFQGTGAADDSGLPNDRFFAVRPEGSVSTLKIQRTERGDSAVYLCASSQYPKYEQYFGPGTRLTVT.